The 27 T cell receptor beta chains below all came from one sample that was sequenced in a study of esophageal squamous cell carcinoma under preoperative chemotherapy. Time point: before preoperative PTX-NDP chemotherapy. Each CDR3 protein is one row after TCRdb ran MiXCR on the PCR reads. The sample has 10,000 to 15,000 distinct CDR3 sequences, 54% seen once; the top ten hold roughly 17%. This sample was taken from a patient given preoperative chemotherapy. These receptors all stem from a human donor with esophageal squamous cell carcinoma. The donor label of this sample is uncertain.

The rearrangement uses TRBV6-1 and TRBJ2-3; 7 positions agree with TRBD2. Germline CDR1 reads MNHNS; CDR2 reads SASEGT. Trimming cost V 0 bases and J 10 bases; bases outside gene matches: 10. This CDR3 is 15 amino acids long. The CDR3: CASSEAGLAANAQYF. CDR3 sequence (DNA): TGTGCCAGCAGTGAAGCTGGGCTAGCGGCAAATGCGCAGTATTTT.

A single count supports this clonotype. At one of its ends the junction is not consistent with the germline gene, which may arise from a read error. The chain has TRBV6-1 and TRBJ2-3; perhaps TRBD1 as D (5 bases). This CDR3 is 13 amino acids long. Germline V gene data show CDR1 as MNHNS and CDR2 as SASEGT. In nucleotides, the CDR3 is TGTGCCAGCAGTGACAGGGTGGCAGAGACGCAGTACTTT. The encoded protein is CASSDRVAETQYF.

CDR3 region: CASEALDTDTQYF. The CDR3 DNA reads TGTGCCAGCGAGGCCCTAGACACAGATACGCAGTATTTT. The J gene is TRBJ2-3, the V gene TRBV12-3 or TRBV12-4; D unclear. Trimming removed 8 bases at V and 2 bases at J, with 11 bases between. The CDR3 runs 13 residues.

With respect to this clonotype: Compared with germline, one end of the junction differs, possibly owing to a read error. DNA of the CDR3: TGTGCGAGTTTGAGAGCGAAGAATACGCAGTATTTC. This codes for CASLRAKNTQYF. The chain links TRBV6-1 to TRBJ2-3; no clear D. Germline V CDR1 and CDR2: MNHNS, SASEGT. This CDR3 is 12 amino acids long.

Details on this clonotype: A read error is likely, as this CDR3 ends without the conserved phenylalanine or tryptophan. The DNA is omitted, as the CDR3 cannot be located on it reliably, and the CDR3 follows TCRdb's listing. CDR3 sequence: CASSPTSGR. V and J are TRBV7-2 and TRBJ1-6. CDR1 is SGHTA and CDR2 is FQGNSA in the germline V gene. The CDR3 is 9 amino acids long, termini counted.

The chain couples TRBV6-1 to TRBJ1-2, with unresolved D. The V gene lost 9 bases and the J gene lost 8 bases, with 16 bases spanning the gap. The CDR3 runs 12 residues. Germline V gene sequence: CDR1 MNHNS, CDR2 SASEGT. CDR3 amino acids: CASGFRSRGYTF. CDR3 in DNA: TGTGCCAGTGGATTTCGGTCTAGGGGCTACACCTTC.

This clonotype is judged medium-sized. The chain has TRBV6-5 and TRBJ2-3; weak D call: TRBD1 (5 bases). The germline V gene encodes CDR1 MNHEY and CDR2 SVGAGI. The CDR3 spans 13 residues. Trimming left V 7 bases short and J 3 bases short, with 11 bases between. The CDR3 region is CASNRQGTDTQYF. CDR3 in DNA: TGTGCCAGCAACCGGCAGGGAACAGATACGCAGTATTTT.

The V call is TRBV7-8, the J call TRBJ2-1, with 11 bases lining up with TRBD2. After removal of 5 bases from V and 6 bases from J, the junction contained 12 bases not matched to a gene. The CDR3 totals 17 residues. Germline V gene sequence: CDR1 SGHVS, CDR2 FQNEAQ. DNA of the CDR3: TGTGCCAGCAGCCCGGCTAGCGGGAGGCCGTCGGTCAATGAGCAGTTCTTC. It encodes CASSPASGRPSVNEQFF.

V gene TRBV6-1 combines with J gene TRBJ2-3; 12 bases align to TRBD2. After removal of 6 bases from V and 7 bases from J, the junction contained 5 bases not matched to a gene. Looked up from germline, CDR1 is MNHNS and CDR2 is SASEGT. The CDR3 is 14 residues long. CDR3 DNA sequence: TGTGCCAGCAGGCCGACTAGCGGGAGTAATACGCAGTATTTT. Translating it yields CASRPTSGSNTQYF.

The CDR3 reads CASSRSRNEKLFF. The CDR3 DNA follows: TGTGCCAGCAGCCGCTCCCGTAATGAAAAACTGTTTTTT. The chain recombines TRBV7-2 with TRBJ1-4; D not resolved. CDR1 SGHTA and CDR2 FQGNSA come from the germline V gene. V lost 5 bases and J lost 4, with 8 bases in between. The CDR3 has 13 residues.

The rearrangement uses TRBV6-1 and TRBJ2-3; 7 positions agree with TRBD2. CDR1 is MNHNS, CDR2 SASEGT, per germline. Germline trimming cut 5 bases from V and 4 bases from J; bases unmatched to any gene: 9. CDR3 length equals 15 residues. The CDR3 region is CASSPGGGAADTQYF. The CDR3, as DNA: TGTGCCAGCAGTCCGGGGGGAGGAGCGGCAGATACGCAGTATTTT.

The chain joins TRBV6-1 to TRBJ2-4; 7 nucleotides agree with TRBD2. V trimming: 2 bases; J trimming: 7 bases; junction bases outside the gene matches: 5. This CDR3 has 14 residues. Per the germline V gene, CDR1 is MNHNS and CDR2 is SASEGT. CDR3 sequence reads: CASSEFGGTNIQYF. The CDR3 DNA follows: TGTGCCAGCAGTGAATTCGGGGGGACGAACATTCAGTACTTC.

Of note for this clonotype: The junction departs from germline at one end; a sequencing error may be responsible. Here the CDR3 reads CASSVLGVSYKNTQYF. The DNA of the CDR3 is TGTGCGAGCAGCGTATTGGGGGTAAGCTACAAAAATACGCAGTATTTC. The chain is built from TRBV6-1 and TRBJ2-1; D is perhaps TRBD1 or TRBD2 (5 bases each). Germline V lookup: CDR1 MNHNS, CDR2 SASEGT. This CDR3 is 16 amino acids long.

This clonotype was detected ten times or more. This chain joins TRBV5-1 and TRBJ2-3, with 11 bases matching TRBD2. The J segment lost 1 base and the V segment lost 4 bases, leaving 2 bases of the junction unmatched. Germline-derived CDR1 and CDR2 are SGHRS and YFSETQ. This CDR3 region has 15 residues. CDR3 nucleotides: TGCGCCAGCAGCATAGCGGGAGGGGGCACAGATACGCAGTATTTT. It encodes CASSIAGGGTDTQYF.

The chain employs TRBV6-1 and TRBJ2-1; D is tentatively TRBD1 or TRBD2 (5 bases each). With the DNA end fitting TRBJ2-5 better, the J assignment may be wrong. The CDR3 has 16 residues. Germline CDR1 and CDR2: MNHNS and SASEGT. The CDR3 coding sequence is TGTGCCAGCACGGGGCTCGGGGTAGGGGACGAGAACACCCAGTACTTC. It codes for CASTGLGVGDENTQYF.

Concerning this clonotype itself: The junction does not match germline at one end; this may be a read error. The V call is TRBV6-1, the J call TRBJ2-3; 7 nucleotides agree with TRBD2. Germline V gene sequence: CDR1 MNHNS, CDR2 SASEGT. This CDR3 is 16 amino acids long. CDR3 residues: CPSSDLGGCAKDTQYF. The CDR3 region has the DNA TGTCCCAGCAGCGACTTGGGGGGGTGCGCCAAAGATACTCAGTATTTC.

By sample fraction, this clonotype is medium-sized. The chain is built from TRBV7-6 and TRBJ2-3; D is perhaps TRBD1 (5 bases). V was cut by 4 bases and J by 1 base, with 12 bases left in between. Germline CDR1 is SGHVS and CDR2 is FNYEAQ. This CDR3 is built from 15 residues. Here the CDR3 reads CASSSGARGTDTQYF. The CDR3 DNA reads TGTGCCAGCAGCTCAGGAGCCAGGGGCACAGATACGCAGTATTTT. The full variable domain, completed using reference TRBV7-6 and TRBJ2-3, is GAGVSQSPRYKVTKRGQDVALRCDPISGHVSLYWYRQALGQGPEFLTYFNYEAQQDKSGLPNDRFSAERPEGSISTLTIQRTEQRDSAMYRCASSSGARGTDTQYFGPGTRLTVL.

This clonotype is labeled as large (0.1 to 1%). This rearrangement joins TRBV6-1 to TRBJ2-1; possibly TRBD1 or TRBD2 for D (6 bases each). Germline V gene lookup returns CDR1 MNHNS and CDR2 SASEGT. CDR3 length equals 14 residues. V was cut by 5 bases and J by 13 bases, with 21 bases left in between. The CDR3 sequence is CASSQRGAKETQFF. The DNA of the CDR3 is TGTGCCAGCAGTCAAAGGGGGGCAAAAGAGACCCAGTTCTTC.

In its sample, this clonotype is large (0.1 to 1%). The chain carries TRBV6-1 and TRBJ2-1; tentatively, D is TRBD1 or TRBD2 (5 bases each). The J call may be faulty, since TRBJ2-5 better matches the DNA end. The CDR3 contains 14 residues. Germline V lookup: CDR1 MNHNS, CDR2 SASEGT. The CDR3 DNA follows: TGTGCCAGCAGTGTCAGTAGGGGAGCGGAGACCCAGTACTTC. It is translated as CASSVSRGAETQYF.

This clonotype has only a few counts. The chain joins TRBV6-5 to TRBJ2-1; D might be TRBD1 or TRBD2, each matching 5 bases. The CDR3 loop spans 14 amino acids. Trimming took off 0 bases at V and 10 bases at J, with 13 bases between the two ends. Germline V gives CDR1 MNHEY, CDR2 SVGAGI. CDR3: CASSYSEGSAEQFF. CDR3 DNA sequence: TGTGCCAGCAGTTACTCCGAGGGGTCTGCGGAGCAGTTCTTC.

In its sample, this clonotype was seen a few times. The DNA for the CDR3 is TGTGCCAGCAGCCAAGTACTAAGCGCGGGAGGGCCTGATGAGCAGTTCTTC. It codes for CASSQVLSAGGPDEQFF. The rearrangement uses TRBV7-6 and TRBJ2-1, with TRBD2 matching 9 bases. J was trimmed by 8 bases and V by 5 bases; bases with no gene match: 16. Germline CDR1 is SGHVS and CDR2 is FNYEAQ. The CDR3 sequence is 17 residues long.

V is TRBV12-3 or TRBV12-4 and J is TRBJ2-1; 9 bases are a match to TRBD2. The DNA matches TRBJ2-7 better at its end, which makes the J call doubtful. This CDR3 comprises 17 residues. The CDR3 region is CASSLSGWTSVYNEQYF. CDR3 sequence (DNA): TGTGCCAGCAGCCTTAGTGGCTGGACTAGCGTATACAATGAGCAGTACTTC.

This clonotype has just one count. One junction end disagrees with the germline gene, perhaps due to a read error. CDR3 bases: TGTGCTAGCAGCTTTATGGCGGGCCCCAACAATGAGCAGTTCTTC. This translates into CASSFMAGPNNEQFF. The rearrangement links TRBV7-7 to TRBJ2-1; perhaps TRBD2 as D (5 bases). The length of the CDR3 is 15 residues. Germline CDR1 is SSHAT and CDR2 is FNYEAQ (reference sequence).

The V and J genes are TRBV6-1 and TRBJ2-4; D may be TRBD2 (6 bases). In germline, CDR1 is MNHNS, CDR2 SASEGT. This CDR3 region has 16 residues. V shed 6 bases and J shed 13 bases, with 28 bases lying between them. CDR3 amino acids: CASSESGVCSKNTQYF. The CDR3 DNA sequence: TGTGCCAGCAGCGAATCGGGGGTGTGCTCCAAAAACACGCAGTACTTC.

This clonotype was seen only a few times. The V gene is TRBV27, the J gene TRBJ1-3; D might be TRBD1 (6 bases). The germline V gene encodes CDR1 MNHEY and CDR2 SMNVEV (reference sequence). The ends were cut back, 8 bases at V and 8 bases at J, with 22 bases in the middle. CDR3 size: 15 residues. CDR3 residues: CASPLPPRGQHTIYF. In DNA form, the CDR3 reads TGTGCCAGCCCTCTCCCCCCTCGGGGGCAACACACCATATATTTT.

The V gene is TRBV7-6, the J gene TRBJ2-1, with D possibly being TRBD1 or TRBD2 (6 bases each). Trimming removed 0 bases from V and 7 bases from J, with 13 bases in between. The V gene's germline CDR1 is SGHVS and CDR2 FNYEAQ. This CDR3 has 15 amino acids. The CDR3 DNA reads TGTGCCAGCAGCTTAGCGGGGGGCCGGGGGAATGAGCAGTTCTTC. Its translation is CASSLAGGRGNEQFF. Drawing the rest from reference TRBV7-6 and TRBJ2-1, the complete variable domain is GAGVSQSPRYKVTKRGQDVALRCDPISGHVSLYWYRQALGQGPEFLTYFNYEAQQDKSGLPNDRFSAERPEGSISTLTIQRTEQRDSAMYRCASSLAGGRGNEQFFGPGTRLTVL.

The chain employs TRBV6-1 and TRBJ2-3; D may be TRBD2 (7 bases). The CDR3 length is 15 residues. Trimming stripped 9 bases from V and 12 bases from J, with 28 bases between. CDR1 and CDR2 (germline): MNHNS, SASEGT. CDR3 sequence reads: CARGSGGGDQETQYF. CDR3 coding DNA: TGTGCCAGGGGGTCGGGGGGCGGTGACCAAGAGACCCAGTATTTT.